The clone carrying this T cell receptor beta chain showed up just once. Deletions cut 4 bases from V and 4 bases from J, with 10 bases between. The V gene's germline CDR1 is LNHDA and CDR2 SQIVND (reference sequence). This CDR3 has 13 amino acids. The record originates from a study of blood T cell repertoires in COVID-19. Study context: T cells, B-cell-depleted T cells, or PBMCs provided the cDNA or gDNA that served as material.

Assay used: immunoSEQ multiplex PCR; TCRdb lists only in-frame clones, some missing. Of about 73,000 clones listed, 65% to 85% are singletons. Sequenced input: peripheral blood. The J gene is TRBJ1-1, the V gene TRBV19; D ambiguous. The clonotype comes from a human donor in a cohort sampled during active COVID-19. Written as DNA, the CDR3 is TGTGCCAGTAGTACCCCAGATCGCACTGAAGCTTTCTTT. Translation: CASSTPDRTEAFF.